This T cell receptor (beta chain) appears in the sequencing data of a study of PD-1 and CTLA-4 blockade in melanoma. Data came from immunoSEQ multiplex PCR; TCRdb stores just in-frame clones and leaves some out. This table holds around 31,000 clones, about 88% found once. The germline V gene has CDR1 SEHNR and CDR2 FQNEAQ (reference sequence). V was pared by 1 base and J by 8 bases, with 8 bases of the junction left unmatched. There are 15 residues in the CDR3. This clone was counted a single time. The rearrangement joins TRBV7-9 to TRBJ2-1; 7 bases agree with TRBD2. The sequence derives from a human donor with melanoma. The starting material was CD8+ T cells from peripheral blood, obtained from a patient given anti-PD-1 treatment. The CDR3 here is CASSLEIGGKDEQFF. The DNA of the CDR3 is TGTGCCAGCAGCTTAGAAATCGGGGGGAAGGATGAGCAGTTCTTC.